These T cell receptor beta chains were read from a single sample in a study of blood T cell repertoires in COVID-19. Only in-frame clones appear in the TCRdb table, and some are missing; sequencing was by immunoSEQ multiplex PCR. This table holds more than 250,000 clones, about 87% found once. Material for sequencing was PBMCs or T cells enriched from blood (not recorded which). Receptor source: a woman in her 30s who had recovered from COVID-19. Each CDR3 is given with its conserved first and last residue. The order of the fields is J gene, V gene, clone size, D gene, CDR3 DNA, CDR3 protein. D genes are given only for firm matches. Expanded clones are given a class, and other clones once, few, many or no size at all.

TRBJ2-7 TRBV28 . . TGTGCCAGCAGTTTATTCGACAGCTCCTCCTACGAGCAGTACTTC CASSLFDSSSYEQYF
TRBJ1-2 TRBV3-1/TRBV3-2 . . TGTGCCAGCAGCCAAGATCACGGCTATGGCTACACCTTC CASSQDHGYGYTF
TRBJ2-7 TRBV4-3 . . TGCGCCAGCAGCCAAGATATACTAGATTCGTACTTC CASSQDILDSYF
TRBJ1-2 TRBV5-4 . . TGTGCCAGCAGCTTCAATGGTGCGATAGTTATCGGCTACACCTTC CASSFNGAIVIGYTF
TRBJ2-5 TRBV28 . TRBD2 TGTGCCAGTGGGGCGGGAAGGACTAGCGGGGGAGGCGAGACCCAGTACTTC CASGAGRTSGGGETQYF
TRBJ1-1 TRBV28 few . TGTGCCAGCAGTGGTCGCAGGGGCGGTACTGAAGCTTTCTTT CASSGRRGGTEAFF
TRBJ2-7 TRBV3-1/TRBV3-2 . TRBD2 TGTGCCAGCAGCCCTAGCGGGGGGCCCTGGGAGCAGTACTTC CASSPSGGPWEQYF
TRBJ1-1 TRBV3-1/TRBV3-2 . . TGTGCCAGCAGCCCAGGACAGCTGAACACTGAAGCTTTCTTT CASSPGQLNTEAFF
TRBJ1-2 TRBV6-5 . . TGTGCCAGCAGTAGCGTATCAGGGGATGGCTACACCTTC CASSSVSGDGYTF
TRBJ2-1 TRBV19 . . TGTGCCAGTAGTATAGCCGGGACAACCTACAATGAGCAGTTCTTC CASSIAGTTYNEQFF
TRBJ1-5 TRBV15 . . TGTGCCACCAGCAGAGCGCGTCCGGGAAAGCTTCGACAGCCCCAGCATTTT CATSRARPGKLRQPQHF
TRBJ2-5 TRBV11-2 . . TGTGCCAGCAGCTTAGCGGGGGTCCACCAAGAGACCCAGTACTTC CASSLAGVHQETQYF
TRBJ1-2 TRBV5-4 . . TGTGCCAGCAGCTGGAGTGACTATGGCTACACCTTC CASSWSDYGYTF
TRBJ1-4 TRBV6-5 . TRBD1 TGTGCCAGCCGGGACAGCCCTAATGAAAAACTGTTTTTT CASRDSPNEKLFF
TRBJ1-1 TRBV3-1/TRBV3-2 . TRBD1 TGTGCCAGCACCCGACAGGGTGGGACTGAAGCTTTCTTT CASTRQGGTEAFF
TRBJ1-1 TRBV29-1 . . TGCAGCGTTGGGACCGGCGGGGGCACTGAAGCTTTCTTT CSVGTGGGTEAFF
TRBJ2-5 TRBV5-1 . . TGCGCCAGCAGCTTGGTTTTCAGGGAGACCCAGTACTTC CASSLVFRETQYF
TRBJ2-7 TRBV2 once . TGTGCCAGCACCGAAGGGGTAGTGTCTTACGAGCAGTACTTC CASTEGVVSYEQYF
TRBJ2-3 TRBV5-1 . TRBD2 TGCGCCAGCAGCTCCGGGACTAGCGGGGGGCAGGCAGATACGCAGTATTTT CASSSGTSGGQADTQYF
TRBJ1-5 TRBV3-1/TRBV3-2 . . TGTGCCAGCAGCCAAGGGACAAATCAGCCCCAGCATTTT CASSQGTNQPQHF
TRBJ2-7 TRBV28 . . TGTGCCAGCAGCCAGGACAGACCGAGCTCCTACGAGCAGTACTTC CASSQDRPSSYEQYF
TRBJ1-1 TRBV12-5 . . TGTGCTAGTGGTCCCCGGGGGGGAGACACTGAAGCTTTCTTT CASGPRGGDTEAFF
TRBJ1-3 TRBV5-5 . . TGTGCCAGCAGCAACAGGGTCTCAGATTCTGGAAACACCATATATTTT CASSNRVSDSGNTIYF
TRBJ1-1 TRBV11-2 . . TGTGCCAGCAGCTTAGAGGCCCAGGGGCGACCTGAAGCTTTCTTT CASSLEAQGRPEAFF
TRBJ1-2 TRBV20-1 . . TGCAGTGCTACCTCAGGATATGGCTACACCTTC CSATSGYGYTF
TRBJ1-2 TRBV19 . TRBD1 TGTGCCAGTAGTAACAGGGGATGGGGCTACACCTTC CASSNRGWGYTF
TRBJ2-7 TRBV14 . . TGTGCCAGCAGCCTAGGGCCGGCTAGCCCAAGGAACGAGCAGTACTTC CASSLGPASPRNEQYF
TRBJ2-5 TRBV4-2 . TRBD2 TGTGCCAGCAGCCCGATACTAGCGGGAGTCCAAGAGACCCAGTACTTC CASSPILAGVQETQYF
TRBJ2-3 TRBV24-1 . . TGTGCCACCAGTGCCCGACAGAGCGCAGATACGCAGTATTTT CATSARQSADTQYF
TRBJ1-4 TRBV5-1 . TRBD1 TGCGCCAGCAGCGGGGAGGCAGGGGGCGCAGGCGAAGGAAAACTGTTTTTT CASSGEAGGAGEGKLFF
TRBJ1-1 TRBV5-1 . . TGCGCCAGCGCCTTGGAGAGCACGAACACTGAAGCTTTCTTT CASALESTNTEAFF
TRBJ2-7 TRBV10-1 . TRBD2 TGCGCCAGCAGTGAGTTCAGTAGCGGGGGCTCCGAGCAGTACTTC CASSEFSSGGSEQYF
TRBJ2-3 TRBV5-1 . TRBD2 TGCGCCAGCAGCCAGCAGGGACTACTAACAGATACGCAGTATTTT CASSQQGLLTDTQYF
TRBJ1-2 TRBV12-3/TRBV12-4 . . TGTGCCAGCAGTTTACGCCGGAACTATGGCTACACCTTC CASSLRRNYGYTF
TRBJ1-2 TRBV25-1 . . TGTGCCAGCAGTGACCAGGGCTATGGCTACACCTTC CASSDQGYGYTF